The 19 T cell receptor beta chains below all came from one sample that was sequenced in a study of CD8+CD57+ T cells in acquired aplastic anemia (dated by TCRdb to 2017 to 2018). Sequencing took place on an Illumina HiSeq 2000. Genomic DNA was used as template for profiling of TCR beta VDJ combinations and CDR3 sequences. TCRdb itself trimmed the public reads at Q25 with fastp, ran MiXCR and retained productive beta chains. Each record represents a unique CDR3 protein, reported with the most common genes and DNA among its rows. In this sample the table shows hundreds of thousands of distinct CDR3 sequences, just under 70% of which occur a single time. The ten largest clones take up 4% of the sample. The source material was sorted CD4+, CD8+, or CD8+CD57+ T cells (not recorded which) from PBMCs. These receptors all stem from a human donor in good health, serving as a control.

The sample holds a few counts of this clonotype. This sequence joins TRBV25-1 and TRBJ2-1; 9 nucleotides line up with TRBD1. Germline V gene lookup returns CDR1 MGHDK and CDR2 SYGVNS. The CDR3 is 16 amino acids. The V and J ends lost 3 bases and 4 bases, in that order; junction bases with no gene match: 7. CDR3: CASSDPGTGTYNEQFF. CDR3 DNA: TGTGCCAGCAGTGATCCCGGGACAGGGACTTACAATGAGCAGTTCTTC.

The chain joins TRBV7-2 to TRBJ2-3; no clear D. Trimming removed 2 bases at V and 5 bases at J, with 14 bases between. From germline, CDR1 is SGHTA and CDR2 FQGNSA. This CDR3 contains 15 residues. The DNA for the CDR3 is TGTGCCAGCAGCTTAATAAAGGGCCCACGAGATACGCAGTATTTT. This sequence encodes CASSLIKGPRDTQYF.

The chain couples TRBV12-5 to TRBJ1-2; 8 bases match TRBD1. Trimming removed 5 bases from V and 8 bases from J; junction bases left unmatched: 13. The germline CDR1 and CDR2 sequences are LGHNT and FRNRAP. This CDR3 has 15 amino acids. The CDR3: CASGKGVGQGGGYTF. DNA for the CDR3: TGTGCTAGTGGTAAAGGCGTTGGACAGGGAGGAGGCTACACCTTC. The full variable domain, rest sourced from reference TRBV12-5 and TRBJ1-2, is DARVTQTPRHKVTEMGQEVTMRCQPILGHNTVFWYRQTMMQGLELLAYFRNRAPLDDSGMPKDRFSAEMPDATLATLKIQPSEPRDSAVYFCASGKGVGQGGGYTFGSGTRLTVV.

The rearrangement joins TRBV20-1 to TRBJ2-1; D is uncertain. The V and J ends lost 0 bases and 5 bases respectively, with 11 bases between them. The germline V gene has CDR1 DFQATT and CDR2 SNEGSKA (reference sequence). The CDR3 extends over 14 amino acids. The CDR3 DNA follows: TGCAGTGCTAGAGATCTGCGATTAAACAATGAGCAGTTCTTC. Its protein is CSARDLRLNNEQFF.

This clonotype was detected a few times. A much larger clonotype is one base distant, so this may be a read error. The V gene is TRBV2, the J gene TRBJ2-7; the D is unclear. The CDR3 is made up of 10 amino acids. V gave up 4 bases and J gave up 3 bases, with 1 base separating them. Germline CDR1 SNHLY, CDR2 FYNNEI. CDR3 sequence (DNA): TGTGCCAGCAGTGTCTACGAGCAGTACTTC. It yields the protein CASSVYEQYF. The variable domain in full, with the rest retrieved from reference TRBV2 and TRBJ2-7, is EPEVTQTPSHQVTQMGQEVILRCVPISNHLYFYWYRQILGQKVEFLVSFYNNEISEKSEIFDDQFSVERPDGSNFTLKIRSTKLEDSAMYFCASSVYEQYFGPGTRLTVT.

A note on this clonotype: One base away lies a much larger clone, so this may be a sequencing read error. The genes are TRBV7-9 and TRBJ1-5; a weak D match, TRBD1 (5 bases). Germline V CDR1 and CDR2: SEHNR, FQNEAQ (reference sequence). V lost 5 bases and J lost 1, with 18 bases in between. CDR3 length: 17 residues. CDR3 bases: TGTGCCAGCAGCCCCCCGGGACGGGGCCAAAGCAATCAGCCCCAGCATTTT. Translation gives CASSPPGRGQSNQPQHF.

This clonotype was seen a handful of times. A single base separates this from a much larger clone, so it may be a read error. The chain joins TRBV5-1 to TRBJ2-3, with TRBD1 matching 7 bases. Germline CDR1 SGHRS, CDR2 YFSETQ. The CDR3 loop spans 15 amino acids. The CDR3 DNA follows: TGCGCCAGCCGCGTGACAGGGATGAGCACAGGTACGCAGTATTTT. Translating it yields CASRVTGMSTGTQYF. Supplemented by reference TRBV5-1 and TRBJ2-3, the full variable domain reads KAGVTQTPRYLIKTRGQQVTLSCSPISGHRSVSWYQQTPGQGLQFLFEYFSETQRNKGNFPGRFSGRQFSNSRSEMNVSTLELGDSALYLCASRVTGMSTGTQYFGPGTRLTVL.

V is TRBV15 and J is TRBJ2-7, with TRBD2 identical over 12 bases. The assigned J gene may be wrong: the sequence end matches TRBJ2-1 better. The length of the CDR3 is 17 residues. Germline lookup yields CDR1 LNHNV and CDR2 YYDKDF (reference sequence). CDR3 region: CATSRDRRTSGANEQFF. CDR3 bases: TGTGCCACCAGCAGAGATAGACGGACTAGCGGGGCCAATGAGCAGTTCTTC.

The V call is TRBV11-3, the J call TRBJ1-5; D is undetermined. V lost 5 bases to trimming and J lost 7 bases, with 18 bases between them. The CDR3 is made up of 15 amino acids. The germline V gene encodes CDR1 SGHNT and CDR2 YENEEA. CDR3 region: CASSVQESPGQPQHF. CDR3 DNA: TGTGCCAGCAGCGTCCAAGAGAGCCCTGGCCAGCCCCAGCATTTT.

This clonotype has only one observation. A read error may produce the germline difference seen at one junction end. This chain joins TRBV7-2 and TRBJ1-3; D uncertain. In germline, CDR1 is SGHTA, CDR2 FQGNSA. This CDR3 region has 15 residues. This chain's CDR3 is CASSNDRLIVNPIYF. The CDR3 bases are TGTGCCAGCAGTAATGACCGGCTCATAGTAAACCCCATATATTTT. Full variable domain (remainder filled in from reference TRBV7-2 and TRBJ1-3): GAGVSQSPSNKVTEKGKDVELRCDPISGHTALYWYRQSLGQGLEFLIYFQGNSAPDKSGLPSDRFSAERTGGSVSTLTIQRTQQEDSAVYLCASSNDRLIVNPIYFGEGSWLTVV.

The chain links TRBV20-1 to TRBJ2-7; D is tentatively TRBD1 or TRBD2 (5 bases each). This CDR3 region has 14 residues. Trimming left V 0 bases short and J 4 bases short, with 13 bases between. The germline V gene has CDR1 DFQATT and CDR2 SNEGSKA (reference sequence). The CDR3 loop reads CSARDGGRIYEQYF. CDR3 nucleotides: TGCAGTGCTAGAGATGGGGGTCGAATTTACGAGCAGTACTTC.

On this clonotype itself: The CDR3 end shows no conserved phenylalanine or tryptophan, and so a read error is likely. V and J are TRBV15 and TRBJ1-1, with D maybe TRBD1 (6 bases). The CDR3 has 15 residues. The germline CDR1 and CDR2 sequences are LNHNV and YYDKDF (reference sequence). CDR3 bases: TGTGCCAGCAGCGTCTATGGAGGGGGGAACACCTTCGCTTTCTTG. This gives the protein CASSVYGGGNTFAFL.

At least ten counts were recorded for this clonotype. The chain couples TRBV6-1 to TRBJ2-3; TRBD1 is a possible D gene (6 bases). V was clipped by 5 bases and J by 1 base, with 10 bases between them. The germline gives CDR1 MNHNS, CDR2 SASEGT. The CDR3 spans 14 residues. CDR3 region: CASSPGQRTDTQYF. As DNA, the CDR3 is TGTGCCAGCAGTCCAGGACAGCGCACAGATACGCAGTATTTT.

This clonotype was seen at least ten times. V gene TRBV6-1 combines with J gene TRBJ2-2; 7 bases are a match to TRBD1. This CDR3 contains 18 residues. Germline values: CDR1 MNHNS, CDR2 SASEGT. With V trimmed by 0 bases and J by 4 bases, 11 bases remained unmatched. The DNA of the CDR3 is TGTGCCAGCAGTGAAGCGCTGTTGGGAGCAGGGGGCACCGGGGAGCTGTTTTTT. Its translation is CASSEALLGAGGTGELFF.

The gene calls are TRBV7-2 and TRBJ1-3; D not resolved. The CDR3 length is 16 residues. Germline V lookup: CDR1 SGHTA, CDR2 FQGNSA. The ends were cut back, 5 bases at V and 13 bases at J, with 27 bases in the middle. The CDR3 DNA reads as TGTGCCAGCAGCCACCCACTAGCAAGCTCTGGCGAGCAGATATATTTT. It translates to CASSHPLASSGEQIYF.

The V and J genes are TRBV7-9 and TRBJ1-4; tentative D call: TRBD1 (5 bases). Germline CDR1 reads SEHNR; CDR2 reads FQNEAQ (reference sequence). The V end was cut by 1 base, the J end by 7 bases, with 10 bases between. The CDR3 sequence is 14 residues long. The CDR3 DNA sequence: TGTGCCAGCAGCTTAGGAGGGGCTGGTGAAAAACTGTTTTTT. Its protein product is CASSLGGAGEKLFF.

This clonotype was recorded only once. The germline gene is not matched at one end of the junction; a read error may be the cause. The chain combines TRBV20-1 with TRBJ1-2; tentatively, D is TRBD1 (5 bases). This CDR3 is 11 amino acids long. CDR1 is DFQATT and CDR2 is SNEGSKA in the germline V gene (reference sequence). The DNA of the CDR3 is TGCAGTGCTGGGACGAGTTCTAACGACCCCTTC. It codes for CSAGTSSNDPF.

The CDR3 region is CASGPRWNTEAFF. Here the CDR3 DNA reads TGTGCCAGCGGTCCTCGGTGGAACACTGAAGCTTTCTTT. The chain employs TRBV12-3 or TRBV12-4 and TRBJ1-1; D not certain. This CDR3 is 13 amino acids long. V lost 8 bases and J lost 1, with 11 bases in between.

A word on this clonotype: A read error may account for a junction end that differs from germline. The CDR3 is CASSAPGRGPYYGQFF. CDR3 bases: TGTGCCAGCAGTGCCCCTGGGCGGGGGCCTTACTATGGTCAGTTCTTC. The chain links TRBV10-3 to TRBJ2-1, with TRBD2 as a possible D gene (7 bases). CDR3 length: 16 amino acids. Germline CDR1 reads ENHRY; CDR2 reads SYGVKD.